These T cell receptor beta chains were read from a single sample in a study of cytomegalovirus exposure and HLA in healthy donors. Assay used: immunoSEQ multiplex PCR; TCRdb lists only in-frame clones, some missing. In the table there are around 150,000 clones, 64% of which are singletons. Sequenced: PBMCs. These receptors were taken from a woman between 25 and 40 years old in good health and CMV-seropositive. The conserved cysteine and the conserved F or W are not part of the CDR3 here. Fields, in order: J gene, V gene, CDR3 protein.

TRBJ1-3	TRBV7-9	ASSLSAHGSRRNTIY
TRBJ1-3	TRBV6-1	ASEEAHSGNTIY
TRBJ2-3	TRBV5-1	ASSYPGLAGSMADTQY
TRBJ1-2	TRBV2	ASSGTRGDGYT
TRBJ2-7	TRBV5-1	ASSQSGRPGVYEQY
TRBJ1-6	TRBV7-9	ASSHSYNSPLH
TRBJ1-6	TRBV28	ASSPGQTNSPLH
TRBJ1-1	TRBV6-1	ASSEWVQGVTEAF
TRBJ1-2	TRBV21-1	ASSEAGGGYT
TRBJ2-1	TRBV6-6	ASSYSGGASEQF
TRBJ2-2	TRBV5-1	ASSSPRGNTGELF
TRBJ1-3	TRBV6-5	ASSYATPSSGNTIY
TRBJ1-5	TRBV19	ASTSGTGNNQPQH
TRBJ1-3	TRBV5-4	ASSSTGAGNTIY
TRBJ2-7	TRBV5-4	ASSLGLAGTYEQY
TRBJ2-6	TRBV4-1	ASSYAGGPRSGANVLT
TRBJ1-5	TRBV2	ASRGAVSNQPQH
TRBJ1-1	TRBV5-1	ASSFGQAGIAF
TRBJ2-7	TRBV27	ASSLKVLGGTKPSYEQY
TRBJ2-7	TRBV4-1	ASSHIQGQEQY
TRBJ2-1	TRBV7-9	ASSLARYNEQF
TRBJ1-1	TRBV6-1	ASSDYRTNTEAF
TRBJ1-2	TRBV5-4	ASSFPGTRNGYT
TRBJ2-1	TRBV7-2	ASSPWTGNEQF
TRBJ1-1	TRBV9	ASGVQTHTEAF
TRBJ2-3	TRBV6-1	ASRETQGNVDTQY
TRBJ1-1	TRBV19	ATQYGAGEAF
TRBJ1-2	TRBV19	ASTPRRGLGYGYT
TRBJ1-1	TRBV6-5	ASSYSRQLMNTEAF
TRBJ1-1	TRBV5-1	ASSLAGGSTEAF
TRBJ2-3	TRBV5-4	ASSFTSGSRLDTQY
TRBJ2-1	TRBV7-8	ASSLPRVISSYNEQF
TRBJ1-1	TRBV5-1	ASSLAQGASAEAF
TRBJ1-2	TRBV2	ASSPKGGYGYT
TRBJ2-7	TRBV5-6	ASTLGLAGDYEQY
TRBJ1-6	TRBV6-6	ASRGNSPLH
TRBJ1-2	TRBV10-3	ASGTGGSYGYT
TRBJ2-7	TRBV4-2	ASSQEQSTVTYEQY
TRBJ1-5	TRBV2	ARSKDRNQPQH
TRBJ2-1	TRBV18	ASSLSGTTDEQF
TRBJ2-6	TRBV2	ASSTTSGANVLT
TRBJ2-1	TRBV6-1	ASVRVAGGYNEQF
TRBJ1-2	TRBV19	ASSTTGGGNYGYT
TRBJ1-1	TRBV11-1	ASSETTLNTEAF
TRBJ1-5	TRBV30	AWGGQGDQPQH